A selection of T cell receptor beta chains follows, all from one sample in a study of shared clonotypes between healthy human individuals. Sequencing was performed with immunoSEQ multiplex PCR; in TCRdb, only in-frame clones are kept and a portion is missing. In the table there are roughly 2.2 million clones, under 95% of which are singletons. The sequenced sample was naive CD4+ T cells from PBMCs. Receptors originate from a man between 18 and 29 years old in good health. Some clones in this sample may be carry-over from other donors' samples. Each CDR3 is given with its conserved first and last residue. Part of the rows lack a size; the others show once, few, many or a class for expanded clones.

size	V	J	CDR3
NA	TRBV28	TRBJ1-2	CASSPSPGPYGYTF
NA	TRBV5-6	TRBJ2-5	CASSLVATQETQYF
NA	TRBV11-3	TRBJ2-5	CASSTIWSETQYF
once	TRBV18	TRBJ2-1	CASSPRGSYNEQFF
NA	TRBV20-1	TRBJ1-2	CSAPPRSGYTF
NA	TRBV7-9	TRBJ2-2	CASILTGGLVGELFF
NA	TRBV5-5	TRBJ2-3	CASSLYSSTDTQYF
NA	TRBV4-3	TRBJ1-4	CASSQDMRQVIGKLFF
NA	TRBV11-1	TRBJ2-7	CASSPGQGKSYEQYF
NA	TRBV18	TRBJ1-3	CASSELGAASGNTIYF
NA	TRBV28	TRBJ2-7	CASSLRREGTYEQYF
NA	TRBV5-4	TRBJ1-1	CASSLARQGGTEAFF
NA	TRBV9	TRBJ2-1	CASSGTSGRGEQFF
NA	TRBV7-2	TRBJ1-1	CASSMLSVNTEAFF
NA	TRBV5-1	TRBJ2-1	CASNLAGAIEQFF
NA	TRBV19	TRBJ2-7	CASSLRSPSGSYEQYF
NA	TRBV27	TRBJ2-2	CASSSVRGTGELFF
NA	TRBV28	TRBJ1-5	CASSDFSSNQPQHF
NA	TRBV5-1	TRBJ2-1	CASSLEGLAGTEQFF
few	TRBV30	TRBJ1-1	CAWSLSGTEAFF
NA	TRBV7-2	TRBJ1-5	CASSRGDQPQHF
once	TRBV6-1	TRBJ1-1	CASRQDRFNTEAFF
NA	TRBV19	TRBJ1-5	CASSITQGAYSNQPQHF
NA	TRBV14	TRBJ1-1	CASSQSLNTEAFF
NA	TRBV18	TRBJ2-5	CASSPGVQETQYF
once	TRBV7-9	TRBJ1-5	CASSSRDSNQPQHF
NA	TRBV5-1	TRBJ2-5	CASSLLGQQETQYF
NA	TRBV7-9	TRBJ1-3	CASSYWKGTLSGNTIYF
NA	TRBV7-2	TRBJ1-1	CASSPGQDTEAFF
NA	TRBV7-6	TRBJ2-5	CASSSGLAGGETQYF
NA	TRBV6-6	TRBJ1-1	CASSSLMGGNTEAFF
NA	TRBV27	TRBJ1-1	CATFPGQGARTEAFF
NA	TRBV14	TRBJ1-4	CASSQDYRGAANEKLFF
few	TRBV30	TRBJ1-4	CAWSGGQGLGKLFF
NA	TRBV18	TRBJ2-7	CASSPSRTGPYEQYF
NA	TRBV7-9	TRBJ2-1	CASSFGSGGPHNEQFF
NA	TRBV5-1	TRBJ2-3	CASSLAGSTDTQYF
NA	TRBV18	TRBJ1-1	CASSPRPVSAGTVDFGSDNTEAFF